In its sample, the clone carrying this T cell receptor (beta chain) was seen a few times. The target antigen is unknown. With 1 base removed from V and 4 bases from J, the gap between germline ends came to 8 bases. Germline CDR1 KGHSY, CDR2 FQNENV. The CDR3 length is 13 residues. This entry comes from a study of T cell responses to AZD1222 COVID-19 vaccine. The study, taken as a whole, reports: White British ancestry dominated among donors, who included more females, and clonal diversity was possibly underestimated. No day 14 peak samples; only post-peak repertoires were characterized. The number of AZD1222 recipients seropositive at baseline was only 6 or 7.

The repertoire was sequenced with immunoSEQ multiplex PCR; TCRdb's copy has only in-frame clones and lacks some. The sample includes 130,000 to 150,000 clones, about 90% of them seen just once. The clonotype comes from an adult in good health. Material: peripheral blood, obtained on day 0 of MenACWY control vaccination. The rearrangement joins TRBV16 to TRBJ2-7; D not certain. As DNA, the CDR3 is TGTGCCAGCAGCCAATTCGGAGTTTACGAGCAGTACTTC. Its protein product is CASSQFGVYEQYF.